This TCR beta chain was captured in a study of blood T cell repertoires in COVID-19. CDR3 length equals 13 residues. After removal of 8 bases from V and 5 bases from J, the junction contained 6 bases not matched to a gene. Per the germline V gene, CDR1 is SNHLY and CDR2 is FYNNEI. Profiled with immunoSEQ multiplex PCR; TCRdb holds only in-frame clones, not every one. The data show 150,000 to 200,000 clones, with approximately 80% seen just once and 10% to 15% held by the top ten. The rearrangement uses TRBV2 and TRBJ2-5; TRBD2 matches at 9 bases. Sample: PBMCs or T cells enriched from blood (not recorded which). The source is an older woman who had recovered from COVID-19. For the CDR3, the DNA is TGTGCCAGCTTGGGACTAGCAGTTGAGACCCAGTACTTC. Protein: CASLGLAVETQYF.